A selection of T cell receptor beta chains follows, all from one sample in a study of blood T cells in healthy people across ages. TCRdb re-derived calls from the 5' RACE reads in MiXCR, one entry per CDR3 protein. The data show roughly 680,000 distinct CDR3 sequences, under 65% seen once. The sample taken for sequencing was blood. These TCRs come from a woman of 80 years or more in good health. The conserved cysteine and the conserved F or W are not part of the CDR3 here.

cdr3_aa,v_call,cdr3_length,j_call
AIRPGTGLNYGYT,TRBV10-3,13,TRBJ1-2
ASRLTSGTTDTQY,TRBV7-9,13,TRBJ2-3
ASSSRRGTGANTGELF,TRBV7-9,16,TRBJ2-2
AIRAGTSGTNEQF,TRBV10-3,13,TRBJ2-1
SASGANVLT,TRBV20-1,9,TRBJ2-6
SVGLTEQF,TRBV29-1,8,TRBJ2-1
ASSPKARWPTDTQY,TRBV27,14,TRBJ2-3
ASSLMGLYEQY,TRBV7-2,11,TRBJ2-7
ASSPTGNSYNEQF,TRBV27,13,TRBJ2-1
ASSLNRGGNTEAF,TRBV27,13,TRBJ1-1
ASRGRQIQETQY,TRBV27,12,TRBJ2-5
ASSGSSGSTDTQY,TRBV5-1,13,TRBJ2-3
SVRTGGETQY,TRBV29-1,10,-
ASSQSYNYGYT,TRBV4-2,11,TRBJ1-2
ASSVEDRLGEQY,TRBV9,12,TRBJ2-7
ASSQDTGGNGYT,TRBV3-1,12,TRBJ1-2
ASSSDPGTYEQY,TRBV7-2,12,TRBJ2-7
ASSKEFGSYNEQF,TRBV21-1,13,TRBJ2-1
ASSLGLAGMAEQY,TRBV5-5,13,TRBJ2-7
ASTRTGGADTQY,TRBV6-5,12,TRBJ2-3
ASSQEVGFNYGYT,TRBV3-1,13,TRBJ1-2
SVESWTGMETQY,TRBV29-1,12,TRBJ2-5
ASSEHGTAQETQY,TRBV25-1,13,TRBJ2-5
AISATSGGYEQY,TRBV10-3,12,TRBJ2-7
SATNSNQPQH,TRBV20-1,10,TRBJ1-5
ASSFAVTWTSGGLNRQETQY,TRBV28,20,TRBJ2-5
ASKGGPYNEQF,TRBV2,11,TRBJ2-1
ASSQPANYGHT,TRBV14,11,TRBJ1-2
ASSLGARYTEAS,TRBV27,12,TRBJ1-1
ASSQGIPGTSSYEQY,TRBV4-2,15,TRBJ2-7
ASSLSQGKGNEQF,TRBV11-2,13,TRBJ2-1
ASSEPRWMNTEAF,TRBV21-1,13,TRBJ1-1
SAGHTSGAYGYT,TRBV20-1,12,TRBJ1-2
ASSQENLPRETQY,TRBV3-1,13,TRBJ2-5
ATSELGTAQY,TRBV24-1,10,TRBJ2-3
SARELGTGDGRQF,TRBV20-1,13,TRBJ2-1
ASRGGQDYSYEQY,TRBV27,13,TRBJ2-7
ASSQDRFLAGGRYNEQF,TRBV3-1,17,TRBJ2-1
ASSSKTGTEAF,TRBV6-6,11,TRBJ1-1
ASKREYEQY,TRBV2,9,TRBJ2-7
ASSFSPGTDSPLH,TRBV5-1,13,TRBJ1-6
ASSRYRYEQY,TRBV6-2/TRBV6-3,10,TRBJ2-7
ASSSQHEQF,TRBV7-9,9,TRBJ2-1